One sample yielded the 30 T cell receptor beta chains listed below, sequenced in a study of blood T cell repertoires in COVID-19. Repertoires were generated with immunoSEQ multiplex PCR, while TCRdb's copy carries only in-frame clones and drops some. The table shows fewer than 200,000 clones, with around 81% occurring only once. Sequenced material: peripheral blood. The receptors originated from a woman older than 75 with COVID-19, enrolled during active disease.

The V call is TRBV7-2, the J call TRBJ1-3, with D possibly matching TRBD1 (5 bases). Trimming left V 6 bases short and J 2 bases short, with 11 bases between. The CDR3 has 14 residues. CDR1 SGHTA and CDR2 FQGNSA come from the germline V gene. CDR3 nucleotide sequence: TGTGCCAGCAGACAGACGGGGGCTGGAAACACCATATATTTT. As protein: CASRQTGAGNTIYF.

This sequence joins TRBV7-8 and TRBJ2-5, with D hard to call. The germline V gene encodes CDR1 SGHVS and CDR2 FQNEAQ. The V end lost 1 base, the J end lost 2 bases, and 5 bases lay between the germline ends. There are 13 residues in the CDR3. The CDR3 DNA reads TGTGCCAGCAGCTTAGGGAGACAAGAGACCCAGTACTTC. Translation: CASSLGRQETQYF.

The V call is TRBV19, the J call TRBJ2-5; 10 nucleotides match TRBD2. The junction had 7 bases not matched to a gene; V was cut back by 4 bases and J by 5 bases. The CDR3 is made up of 15 amino acids. The germline gives CDR1 LNHDA, CDR2 SQIVND (reference sequence). Here the CDR3 reads CASSRASGSWETQYF. For the CDR3, the DNA is TGTGCCAGTAGTAGGGCTAGCGGGAGTTGGGAGACCCAGTACTTC.

The chain recombines TRBV7-2 with TRBJ1-5, with D maybe TRBD1 (5 bases). This CDR3 has 13 amino acids. Trimming removed 5 bases at V and 4 bases at J, with 9 bases between. Germline CDR1 reads SGHTA; CDR2 reads FQGNSA. For the CDR3, the DNA is TGTGCCAGCAGCATTCAGGGTAATCAGCCCCAGCATTTT. Translated, it gives CASSIQGNQPQHF.

V is TRBV19 and J is TRBJ1-2; TRBD1 might be the D (6 bases). Trimming took 10 bases from V and 3 from J, leaving 21 bases between them. The germline gives CDR1 LNHDA, CDR2 SQIVND (reference sequence). This CDR3 region has 15 residues. The CDR3 loop is CATRTASSAYYGYTF. The CDR3 DNA is TGTGCCACCAGGACAGCGTCGAGTGCCTACTATGGCTACACCTTC. The full variable domain, in which reference TRBV19 and TRBJ1-2 provide the parts outside the CDR3, is DGGITQSPKYLFRKEGQNVTLSCEQNLNHDAMYWYRQDPGQGLRLIYYSQIVNDFQKGDIAEGYSVSREKKESFPLTVTSAQKNPTAFYLCATRTASSAYYGYTFGSGTRLTVV.

This chain links TRBV29-1 with TRBJ2-2; TRBD2 matches at 11 bases. The germline CDR1 and CDR2 sequences are SQVTM and ANQGSEA. The CDR3 contains 14 residues. V lost 7 bases and J lost 5; bases outside the gene matches: 6. The CDR3 here is CSALLAGATGELFF. The CDR3 nucleotides are TGCAGCGCCCTACTAGCGGGAGCGACCGGGGAGCTGTTTTTT.

V gene TRBV18 combines with J gene TRBJ1-5; TRBD1 might be the D (6 bases). The CDR3 loop spans 13 amino acids. The V and J ends lost 8 bases and 7 bases respectively, with 15 bases between them. In germline, CDR1 is KGHSH, CDR2 LQKENI. The CDR3 DNA follows: TGTGCCAGCCACGGGGGGCTAAAACAGCCCCAGCATTTT. This encodes CASHGGLKQPQHF.

The chain has TRBV5-1 and TRBJ2-3, with D possibly being TRBD2 (7 bases). Germline CDR1 and CDR2: SGHRS and YFSETQ. V gave up 2 bases and J gave up 5 bases, with 15 bases separating them. There are 15 residues in the CDR3. CDR3 residues: CASSLGGADGDTQYF. The CDR3 DNA reads as TGCGCCAGCAGCTTAGGGGGGGCTGATGGAGATACGCAGTATTTT.

The CDR3 DNA is TGTGCCAGCATGGGACTAGCGGGAGTGGTGGCCTACAATGAGCAGTTCTTC. Its translation: CASMGLAGVVAYNEQFF. This chain connects TRBV2 to TRBJ2-1; 14 positions match TRBD2. Trimming at V came to 7 bases and at J to 2 bases, leaving 7 bases not matched to a gene. Germline V CDR1 and CDR2: SNHLY, FYNNEI. The CDR3 has 17 residues.

This clone is categorized as large (0.1 to 1%). The gene calls are TRBV23-1 and TRBJ1-1; no reliable D call. TRBV23-1 is assigned to the ORF class and has an uncertain function. V lost 1 base, J lost 0 bases, and 9 bases lay in between. CDR3 length: 15 residues. The CDR3: CASSQLNGMNTEAFF. As DNA, the CDR3 is TGCGCCAGCAGTCAATTAAACGGGATGAACACTGAAGCTTTCTTT.

The chain joins TRBV2 to TRBJ1-2, with a tentative D call TRBD1 (5 bases). CDR3 length equals 15 residues. CDR1 and CDR2 from the germline V gene are SNHLY and FYNNEI. Trimming left V 3 bases short and J 4 bases short, with 15 bases between. As DNA, the CDR3 is TGTGCCAGCAGTGAGGGGCTGGTTCCCGGCTATGGCTACACCTTC. Its protein product is CASSEGLVPGYGYTF.

J is TRBJ2-7 and V is TRBV5-6, with 8 bases lining up with TRBD2. The CDR3 is 14 residues long. Per the germline V gene, CDR1 is SGHDT and CDR2 is YYEEEE. Losses at the gene ends were 2 bases for V and 4 bases for J; bases not matched to a gene: 5. The CDR3 region is CASSLSGRSYEQYF. The DNA for the CDR3 is TGTGCCAGCAGCTTAAGCGGGAGAAGTTACGAGCAGTACTTC.

The chain carries TRBV5-1 and TRBJ2-7; tentative D call: TRBD2 (6 bases). The CDR3 is 15 residues long. Trimming left V 2 bases short and J 2 bases short, with 14 bases between. Germline-derived CDR1 and CDR2 are SGHRS and YFSETQ. Here the CDR3 DNA reads TGCGCCAGCAGCTTCGGTGCGGGGCCTACCTACGAGCAGTACTTC. This codes for CASSFGAGPTYEQYF.

The chain joins TRBV28 to TRBJ2-3, with 8 bases matching TRBD1. Germline CDR1 and CDR2: MDHEN and SYDVKM. This CDR3 region has 17 residues. Trimming cost V 0 bases and J 4 bases; bases outside gene matches: 9. The CDR3 here is CASSLWQGAEGADTQYF. CDR3 bases: TGTGCCAGCAGTTTATGGCAGGGGGCAGAGGGCGCAGATACGCAGTATTTT.

This chain connects TRBV4-3 to TRBJ1-4, with D uncertain. CDR3 length: 20 residues. Germline-derived CDR1 and CDR2 are LGHNA and YSLEER. The V and J ends lost 0 bases and 2 bases respectively, with 22 bases between them. CDR3 coding DNA: TGCGCCAGCAGCCAAGATCTAGGGCGGATACCAGGAGGGACTAATGAAAAACTGTTTTTT. Its translation is CASSQDLGRIPGGTNEKLFF.

The chain recombines TRBV18 with TRBJ2-2; possible D gene TRBD1, 6 bases. Trimming pared 6 bases from V and 4 bases from J, leaving 12 bases between. The CDR3 runs to 14 residues. The germline V gene encodes CDR1 KGHSH and CDR2 LQKENI. Written as DNA, the CDR3 is TGTGCCAGCTCGGGGGCGCGTCGCACCGGGGAGCTGTTTTTT. As protein: CASSGARRTGELFF. Filled out from reference TRBV18 and TRBJ2-2, the complete variable domain reads NAGVMQNPRHLVRRRGQEARLRCSPMKGHSHVYWYRQLPEEGLKFMVYLQKENIIDESGMPKERFSAEFPKEGPSILRIQQVVRGDSAAYFCASSGARRTGELFFGEGSRLTVL.

V usage is TRBV6-2 or TRBV6-3 and J usage is TRBJ2-1; 11 nucleotides match TRBD2. This CDR3 region has 16 residues. Germline loops: CDR1 MNHEY, CDR2 SVGEGT. The V and J ends lost 3 bases and 6 bases, in that order; junction bases with no gene match: 7. The CDR3 loop reads CASSYVRLAGPNEQFF. The CDR3 DNA follows: TGTGCCAGCAGTTATGTTCGACTAGCGGGGCCCAATGAGCAGTTCTTC.

The chain links TRBV7-9 to TRBJ2-5; 9 nucleotides match TRBD2. Germline V gene data show CDR1 as SEHNR and CDR2 as FQNEAQ (reference sequence). This CDR3 is 16 amino acids long. The V and J ends lost 4 bases and 1 base, in that order; junction bases with no gene match: 7. Here the CDR3 reads CASSSVGLARQETQYF. CDR3 coding DNA: TGTGCCAGCAGCTCCGTTGGACTAGCGCGCCAAGAGACCCAGTACTTC.

V gene TRBV5-4 combines with J gene TRBJ2-7; TRBD1 aligns across 8 bases. Germline V gives CDR1 SGHNT, CDR2 YYREEE (reference sequence). This CDR3 contains 14 residues. The junction had 5 bases not matched to a gene; V was cut back by 0 bases and J by 6 bases. For the CDR3, the DNA is TGTGCCAGCAGCTTGGCAGGACAGGGTTCCGAGCAGTACTTC. Encoded protein: CASSLAGQGSEQYF.

The chain links TRBV11-2 to TRBJ2-1; 9 nucleotides align to TRBD2. This CDR3 spans 15 amino acids. J lost 8 bases, V lost 2 bases, and 7 bases had no gene match. The germline V gene encodes CDR1 SGHAT and CDR2 FQNNGV. The CDR3 reads CASSLYGGGAYEQFF. Here the CDR3 DNA reads TGTGCCAGCAGCTTATATGGCGGGGGGGCATATGAGCAGTTCTTC. Together with reference TRBV11-2 and TRBJ2-1, the CDR3 gives the full variable domain: EAGVAQSPRYKIIEKRQSVAFWCNPISGHATLYWYQQILGQGPKLLIQFQNNGVVDDSQLPKDRFSAERLKGVDSTLKIQPAKLEDSAVYLCASSLYGGGAYEQFFGPGTRLTVL.

The chain employs TRBV2 and TRBJ1-6; D perhaps matches TRBD1 (5 bases). Per germline, CDR1 SNHLY and CDR2 FYNNEI. V was shortened by 4 bases and J by 14 bases, with 12 bases between the two germline ends. The CDR3 has 12 amino acids. The CDR3 here is CASSARPRALHF. The CDR3 nucleotides are TGTGCCAGCAGTGCGCGCCCCAGGGCCCTCCACTTT.

This chain uses TRBV11-2 with TRBJ2-3; maybe TRBD2 (5 bases). The V and J ends lost 4 bases and 2 bases respectively, with 13 bases between them. CDR1 SGHAT and CDR2 FQNNGV come from the germline V gene. This CDR3 region has 15 residues. The CDR3 sequence: CASSYYQRHTDTQYF. The CDR3 nucleotides read TGTGCCAGCAGCTATTATCAGCGGCACACAGATACGCAGTATTTT.

The chain employs TRBV10-3 and TRBJ1-1; 8 bases map to TRBD1. CDR1 ENHRY and CDR2 SYGVKD come from the germline V gene. V trimming: 0 bases; J trimming: 7 bases; junction bases outside the gene matches: 10. CDR3 length: 16 amino acids. The CDR3 is CAISESRTGWDVEAFF. For the CDR3, the DNA is TGTGCCATCAGTGAGTCCAGGACAGGGTGGGACGTTGAAGCTTTCTTT.

This chain connects TRBV28 to TRBJ1-6; TRBD1 is a possible D gene (6 bases). Germline loops: CDR1 MDHEN, CDR2 SYDVKM. The V and J ends lost 3 bases and 7 bases respectively, with 13 bases between them. The CDR3 extends over 15 amino acids. Here the CDR3 reads CASSLRGRGNSPLHF. The CDR3 nucleotides are TGTGCCAGCAGTTTGAGGGGAAGGGGGAATTCACCCCTCCACTTT.

The CDR3 spells CASSPRQGKSYGYTF. As DNA, the CDR3 is TGCGCCAGCAGCCCCCGACAGGGAAAGTCCTATGGCTACACCTTC. The chain is built from TRBV4-3 and TRBJ1-2; TRBD1 matches 7 bases. J was trimmed by 4 bases and V by 4 bases; bases with no gene match: 9. Germline assignment: CDR1 LGHNA and CDR2 YSLEER. The CDR3 contains 15 residues.

V usage is TRBV4-1 and J usage is TRBJ2-7; 9 bases match TRBD1. Trimming at V came to 3 bases and at J to 3 bases, leaving 6 bases not matched to a gene. This CDR3 region has 15 residues. Germline V CDR1 and CDR2: MGHRA, YSYEKL. CDR3 region: CASSQGPGQGYEQYF. The CDR3 DNA sequence: TGCGCCAGCAGCCAGGGACCGGGACAGGGCTACGAGCAGTACTTC.

The CDR3 nucleotides are TGTGCCAGCAAAAAATTAGGACTAGTTCCTGAGCAGTTCTTC. As protein: CASKKLGLVPEQFF. The chain employs TRBV6-6 and TRBJ2-1; 7 bases align to TRBD2. J lost 9 bases, V lost 7 bases, and 12 bases had no gene match. The CDR3 has 14 amino acids. Per the germline V gene, CDR1 is MNHNY and CDR2 is SVGAGI (reference sequence).

The V and J genes are TRBV6-5 and TRBJ2-1; 10 bases fit TRBD2. After removal of 7 bases from V and 1 base from J, the junction contained 4 bases not matched to a gene. In germline, CDR1 is MNHEY, CDR2 SVGAGI. The CDR3 sequence is 15 residues long. The CDR3 DNA follows: TGTGCCAGCACCGCAGCGGGGGGGTCCTACAATGAGCAGTTCTTC. Translated, it gives CASTAAGGSYNEQFF.

This clone was seen only a few times. V usage is TRBV21-1 and J usage is TRBJ2-7; the listed D gene, TRBD1, was not tested against the DNA. TRBV21-1 represents a pseudogene. The CDR3 is 16 residues long. The CDR3 region is CASSALLQGYSYEQYF. Here the CDR3 DNA reads TGTGCCAGCAGCGCACTATTACAGGGCTACTCCTACGAGCAGTACTTC.

Written as DNA, the CDR3 is TGTGCCAGCAGCCCTTTATGGCCCCACTACGAGCAGTACTTC. Translating gives CASSPLWPHYEQYF. The chain carries TRBV7-2 and TRBJ2-7; no definite D call. Germline assignment: CDR1 SGHTA and CDR2 FQGNSA. Trimming pared 5 bases from V and 3 bases from J, leaving 14 bases between. The CDR3 is made up of 14 amino acids.